A single sample gave rise to the 15 T cell receptor beta chains below, sequenced in a study of blood T cell repertoires in COVID-19. The repertoire was sequenced with immunoSEQ multiplex PCR; TCRdb's copy has only in-frame clones and lacks some. This repertoire shows roughly 240,000 clones, about 82% found once; its top ten account for 9.1%. Sequenced material: PBMCs or T cells enriched from blood (not recorded which). Receptors were obtained from a woman aged 45-60 years with acute COVID-19.

The V call is TRBV6-2 or TRBV6-3, the J call TRBJ1-5, with D perhaps matching TRBD1 (5 bases). Germline assignment: CDR1 MNHEY and CDR2 SVGEGT. V shed 4 bases and J shed 7 bases, with 14 bases lying between them. This CDR3 is 14 amino acids long. As DNA, the CDR3 is TGTGCCAGCAGTTTTGTGCAGGGTGACCAGCCCCAGCATTTT. Protein product: CASSFVQGDQPQHF.

The chain links TRBV10-3 to TRBJ2-1; 10 bases match TRBD1. The germline V gene encodes CDR1 ENHRY and CDR2 SYGVKD. V lost 2 bases, J lost 10 bases, and 2 bases stayed unmatched. This CDR3 is 13 amino acids long. CDR3 in DNA: TGTGCCATCAGTGAGCTGGGACAGGGGGAGCAGTTCTTC. It encodes CAISELGQGEQFF.

This clone was detected once. The CDR3 region has the DNA TGTGCCAGCAGCTGGGGGACAGGGGAATATTCACCCCTCCACTTT. Translated, it gives CASSWGTGEYSPLHF. The J gene is TRBJ1-6, the V gene TRBV5-4; TRBD1 matches 10 bases. V lost 3 bases to trimming and J lost 8 bases; unmatched junction nucleotides: 5. This CDR3 is built from 15 residues. Germline V CDR1 and CDR2: SGHNT, YYREEE (reference sequence).

This rearrangement joins TRBV12-5 to TRBJ1-6; 7 bases match TRBD1. The germline V gene encodes CDR1 LGHNT and CDR2 FRNRAP. The CDR3 runs to 14 residues. The V and J ends lost 2 bases and 9 bases, in that order; junction bases with no gene match: 4. CDR3 amino acids: CASGLSQGVSPLHF. DNA of the CDR3: TGTGCTAGTGGTTTGTCGCAGGGGGTTTCACCCCTCCACTTT.

The V call is TRBV30, the J call TRBJ1-1, with D maybe TRBD1 (5 bases). The length of the CDR3 is 14 residues. Trimming stripped 3 bases from V and 0 bases from J, with 11 bases between. From germline, CDR1 is GTSNPN and CDR2 SVGIG (reference sequence). The CDR3 here is CAWSPDRMNTEAFF. The CDR3 DNA sequence: TGTGCCTGGAGCCCCGACAGAATGAACACTGAAGCTTTCTTT.

The V gene is TRBV6-1, the J gene TRBJ1-1; perhaps TRBD1 as D (6 bases). The V and J ends lost 3 bases and 10 bases respectively, with 12 bases between them. The CDR3 contains 12 residues. Germline V lookup: CDR1 MNHNS, CDR2 SASEGT. As DNA, the CDR3 is TGTGCCAGCAGTGATGCAGGGGCAAGAGCTTTCTTT. This gives the protein CASSDAGARAFF.

The chain uses TRBV30 and TRBJ1-1; TRBD1 might be the D (6 bases). Germline CDR1 GTSNPN, CDR2 SVGIG (reference sequence). V was shortened by 2 bases and J by 0 bases, with 19 bases between the two germline ends. The CDR3 sequence is 17 residues long. In nucleotides, the CDR3 is TGTGCCTGGAGTCTCGGCCGCAGGGGAAGCATGAACACTGAAGCTTTCTTT. The encoded protein is CAWSLGRRGSMNTEAFF.

This chain links TRBV7-9 with TRBJ1-1; 8 bases match TRBD1. Germline assignment: CDR1 SEHNR and CDR2 FQNEAQ (reference sequence). The CDR3 sequence is 15 residues long. The V and J ends lost 5 bases and 4 bases, in that order; junction bases with no gene match: 9. Written as DNA, the CDR3 is TGTGCCAGCAGCCCAGGACAGGGCGAGAGCACTGAAGCTTTCTTT. Translation: CASSPGQGESTEAFF.

This clone occurred once. The chain joins TRBV11-2 to TRBJ1-2, with 7 positions matching TRBD1. The trim removed 6 bases at V and 5 bases at J, leaving 12 bases unmatched. The CDR3 is made up of 15 amino acids. Germline V gene sequence: CDR1 SGHAT, CDR2 FQNNGV. CDR3: CASSLAGTASYGYTF. The CDR3 coding sequence is TGTGCCAGCAGTCTGGCCGGGACAGCGTCATATGGCTACACCTTC.

This sequence joins TRBV11-2 and TRBJ1-2; 7 nucleotides line up with TRBD1. This CDR3 spans 17 amino acids. Per germline, CDR1 SGHAT and CDR2 FQNNGV. Trimming cost V 4 bases and J 5 bases; bases outside gene matches: 16. In nucleotides, the CDR3 is TGTGCCAGCAGCTCCTCGGGTAGACAGGGAAGTTTATATGGCTACACCTTC. It is translated as CASSSSGRQGSLYGYTF.

J is TRBJ2-5 and V is TRBV28; 13 positions agree with TRBD2. Germline V CDR1 and CDR2: MDHEN, SYDVKM. This CDR3 comprises 15 residues. V shed 5 bases, J shed 4 bases, and the junction held 4 bases outside the gene matches. CDR3 protein: CASSLGLAGAETQYF. DNA of the CDR3: TGTGCCAGCAGTCTTGGACTAGCGGGGGCAGAGACCCAGTACTTC.

This rearrangement joins TRBV18 to TRBJ2-1; D call uncertain. V gave up 6 bases and J gave up 3 bases, with 12 bases separating them. The germline V gene has CDR1 KGHSH and CDR2 LQKENI. There are 14 residues in the CDR3. The CDR3 sequence is CASSPELVYNEQFF. The DNA for the CDR3 is TGTGCCAGCTCCCCCGAGCTAGTCTACAATGAGCAGTTCTTC.

This rearrangement joins TRBV3-1 (or the pseudogene TRBV3-2) to TRBJ1-1; D uncertain. From germline, CDR1 is LGHDT and CDR2 YNNKEL (reference sequence). V was clipped by 1 base and J by 8 bases, with 8 bases between them. The CDR3 is 12 residues long. The CDR3 sequence is CASSQGGREAFF. In DNA form, the CDR3 reads TGTGCCAGCAGCCAAGGAGGGCGAGAAGCTTTCTTT.

This chain uses TRBV18 with TRBJ1-2, with 9 bases aligning to TRBD1. V shed 4 bases and J 6 bases; nucleotides not matched to a gene: 9. The length of the CDR3 is 15 residues. The germline CDR1 and CDR2 sequences are KGHSH and LQKENI. The CDR3 loop reads CASSRAGTGKNGYTF. Here the CDR3 DNA reads TGTGCCAGCTCACGGGCCGGGACAGGGAAGAATGGCTACACCTTC.

The rearrangement uses TRBV2 and TRBJ1-5; TRBD1 aligns across 8 bases. The germline V gene encodes CDR1 SNHLY and CDR2 FYNNEI. The ends lost 2 bases at V and 4 bases at J; junction bases unmatched: 4. This CDR3 spans 15 amino acids. The CDR3 nucleotides are TGTGCCAGCAGTGAAAGACAGGGGAAGAATCAGCCCCAGCATTTT. The encoded protein is CASSERQGKNQPQHF.